What follows are 26 T cell receptor beta chains derived from one specimen sequenced in a study of blood T cells in healthy people across ages. A second PCR, run for 7 to 11 cycles, used a sample-barcoded 5' primer plus a J-beta primer mix. TCRdb ran MiXCR on the 5' RACE reads and lists one entry per CDR3 protein. The table includes about 1,500,000 distinct CDR3 sequences, about 43% detected once. Input material: blood. All receptors derive from a woman in her late teens or twenties in good health.

This chain connects TRBV3-1 to TRBJ2-7; 8 bases align to TRBD2. Germline V gives CDR1 LGHDT, CDR2 YNNKEL (reference sequence). V lost 1 base, J lost 0 bases, and 2 bases stayed unmatched. This CDR3 comprises 15 residues. The CDR3 DNA reads as TGTGCCAGCAGCCAAGGTAGCGGGGCCTCCTACGAGCAGTACTTC. Amino acid sequence: CASSQGSGASYEQYF.

This clonotype was seen a handful of times. The chain couples TRBV20-1 to TRBJ2-7; 9 bases match TRBD2. The CDR3 consists of 15 residues. Germline trimming cut 4 bases from V and 0 bases from J; bases unmatched to any gene: 7. In germline, CDR1 is DFQATT, CDR2 SNEGSKA (reference sequence). As DNA, the CDR3 is TGCAGTGCTATCCCCTCGACTAGCGGCTCCTACGAGCAGTACTTC. Its translation: CSAIPSTSGSYEQYF.

The J gene is TRBJ2-5, the V gene TRBV5-1; perhaps TRBD1 as D (5 bases). This CDR3 has 14 residues. With 0 bases removed from V and 5 bases from J, the gap between germline ends came to 11 bases. Germline V gene lookup returns CDR1 SGHRS and CDR2 YFSETQ. The CDR3 DNA reads as TGCGCCAGCAGCTTGGGAAGGGGCGGTGAGACCCAGTACTTC. It codes for CASSLGRGGETQYF.

The J gene is TRBJ2-2, the V gene TRBV6-1; 13 bases map to TRBD2. V lost 4 bases to trimming and J lost 5 bases; unmatched junction nucleotides: 7. The CDR3 is made up of 17 amino acids. CDR1 MNHNS and CDR2 SASEGT come from the germline V gene. CDR3 sequence (DNA): TGTGCCAGCAGTGCACTAGCGGGGGGGGCGCGGACCGGGGAGCTGTTTTTT. Translation: CASSALAGGARTGELFF.

This clonotype was seen only a few times. The chain couples TRBV29-1 to TRBJ1-1; D may be TRBD1 (5 bases). The CDR3 has 13 amino acids. Germline assignment: CDR1 SQVTM and CDR2 ANQGSEA. V gave up 6 bases and J gave up 0 bases, with 11 bases separating them. The CDR3 DNA reads as TGCAGCGTCCCGGACAAAATGAACACTGAAGCTTTCTTT. Its protein is CSVPDKMNTEAFF.

This clonotype came up a few times. The rearrangement uses TRBV12-3 or TRBV12-4 and TRBJ2-1, with D perhaps TRBD1 or TRBD2 (6 bases each). Between the trimmed V and J ends, which lost 7 bases and 8 bases, there was a span of 24 bases. CDR3 length: 16 amino acids. CDR3 DNA: TGTGCCAGCAATACTGGGGGGCGAAAGGATTTTGATGAGCAGTTCTTC. Translation gives CASNTGGRKDFDEQFF.

The chain couples TRBV6-5 to TRBJ2-7; TRBD2 aligns across 8 bases. From germline, CDR1 is MNHEY and CDR2 SVGAGI. Losses at the gene ends were 4 bases for V and 5 bases for J; bases not matched to a gene: 10. The CDR3 is 15 amino acids. CDR3 amino acids: CASSSYPGGRDEQYF. In DNA form, the CDR3 reads TGTGCCAGCAGTTCGTACCCGGGGGGGCGCGACGAGCAGTACTTC.

The rearrangement links TRBV4-1 to TRBJ2-3; D assignment may be TRBD1 or TRBD2 (5 bases each). Germline-derived CDR1 and CDR2 are MGHRA and YSYEKL. V was pared by 1 base and J by 2 bases, with 10 bases between. The CDR3 runs 15 residues. The CDR3, as DNA: TGCGCCAGCAGCCAAGCCTTGGGGGACACAGATACGCAGTATTTT. Translated, it gives CASSQALGDTDTQYF.

CDR3 amino acids: CASSPRGQGARETQYF. The CDR3 DNA sequence: TGTGCCAGCAGTCCGCGGGGACAGGGGGCGAGGGAGACCCAGTACTTC. The chain joins TRBV12-3 or TRBV12-4 to TRBJ2-7; 12 positions agree with TRBD1. The last part of the DNA fits TRBJ2-5 better; the J call may be wrong. The CDR3 is 16 amino acids.

V is TRBV30 and J is TRBJ1-2; 7 nucleotides agree with TRBD1. Germline CDR1 is GTSNPN and CDR2 is SVGIG (reference sequence). The CDR3 has 18 residues. V trimming: 0 bases; J trimming: 2 bases; junction bases outside the gene matches: 15. The CDR3 sequence is CAWSVRRQGERRNYGYTF. CDR3 nucleotide sequence: TGTGCCTGGAGTGTAAGGCGGCAGGGGGAGAGGCGGAACTATGGCTACACCTTC.

The gene calls are TRBV20-1 and TRBJ2-7; 8 bases agree with TRBD2. The J call is uncertain, as TRBJ2-5 better fits the DNA end. Germline V CDR1 and CDR2: DFQATT, SNEGSKA (reference sequence). The CDR3 is made up of 13 amino acids. CDR3 sequence: CSAGGAGKKTQYF. CDR3 DNA sequence: TGCAGTGCCGGGGGGGCGGGAAAAAAGACCCAGTACTTC.

This clonotype showed up just a few times. The genes are TRBV12-5 and TRBJ2-5; 7 nucleotides match TRBD2. From germline, CDR1 is LGHNT and CDR2 FRNRAP. The CDR3 runs to 14 residues. With V trimmed by 6 bases and J by 1 base, 5 bases remained unmatched. CDR3 DNA: TGTGCTAGTGGCCCCGGGACTACCCAAGAGACCCAGTACTTC. Its protein is CASGPGTTQETQYF.

In this sample, this clonotype turned up a few times. The J gene is TRBJ2-1, the V gene TRBV6-6; D possibly corresponds to TRBD1 (6 bases). This CDR3 spans 16 amino acids. The germline V and J ends were trimmed by 0 bases and 0 bases, with 9 bases remaining between them. CDR1 is MNHNY and CDR2 is SVGAGI in the germline V gene (reference sequence). The CDR3 DNA reads as TGTGCCAGCAGTTACTCGCAGGGGAGCTCCTACAATGAGCAGTTCTTC. It is translated as CASSYSQGSSYNEQFF.

This clonotype was found once. This chain uses TRBV29-1 with TRBJ2-5; D unresolved. Germline-derived CDR1 and CDR2 are SQVTM and ANQGSEA. Trimming shortened V by 0 bases and J by 1 base, and 9 bases separated the two germline ends. This CDR3 has 14 residues. In DNA form, the CDR3 reads TGCAGCGTTGAAGACCCCCTCTTCCAAGAGACCCAGTACTTC. Translated, it gives CSVEDPLFQETQYF. Full variable domain (missing parts from reference TRBV29-1 and TRBJ2-5): SAVISQKPSRDICQRGTSLTIQCQVDSQVTMMFWYRQQPGQSLTLIATANQGSEATYESGFVIDKFPISRPNLTFSTLTVSNMSPEDSSIYLCSVEDPLFQETQYFGPGTRLLVL.

The rearrangement links TRBV30 to TRBJ2-5; possible D gene TRBD2, 6 bases. Germline V gene sequence: CDR1 GTSNPN, CDR2 SVGIG (reference sequence). The CDR3 is 16 amino acids. Trimming stripped 2 bases from V and 1 base from J, with 17 bases between. The CDR3 DNA is TGTGCCTGGAGTTTCCAGGGCGGGGTACTCCAAGAGACCCAGTACTTC. It translates to CAWSFQGGVLQETQYF.

This chain connects TRBV3-1 to TRBJ2-7, with D possibly being TRBD2 (6 bases). The CDR3 sequence is 14 residues long. V was trimmed by 5 bases and J by 6 bases, leaving 17 bases between them. Germline CDR1 and CDR2: LGHDT and YNNKEL (reference sequence). CDR3 in amino acids: CASSAPGGIVEQYF. The DNA for the CDR3 is TGTGCCAGCAGCGCGCCTGGCGGGATAGTCGAGCAGTACTTC.

This clonotype was found a few times. CDR3 nucleotides: TGTGCCAGCAGTCAGGGGACAGGGGTGATTGAAGCTTTCTTT. Translating gives CASSQGTGVIEAFF. The genes are TRBV9 and TRBJ1-1; TRBD1 matches at 10 bases. Unmatched junction bases numbered 8, after V lost 5 bases and J lost 7 bases. Looked up from germline, CDR1 is SGDLS and CDR2 is YYNGEE. This CDR3 spans 14 amino acids.

This chain connects TRBV6-5 to TRBJ1-2; D unclear. Germline V CDR1 and CDR2: MNHEY, SVGAGI. The CDR3 runs to 13 residues. V lost 8 bases and J 8 bases, leaving 18 bases between the germline ends. The CDR3 coding sequence is TGTGCCAGCGGTGAGGACCGGGGTCGCGGCTACACCTTC. This translates into CASGEDRGRGYTF.

This clonotype was recorded once. This chain uses TRBV11-2 with TRBJ2-5, with D tentatively TRBD2 (6 bases). V lost 5 bases and J lost 3, with 16 bases in between. This CDR3 spans 15 amino acids. Germline V gene data show CDR1 as SGHAT and CDR2 as FQNNGV. The CDR3 protein is CASSQYLGLKETQYF. The CDR3 DNA reads as TGTGCCAGCAGCCAATATCTGGGACTGAAAGAGACCCAGTACTTC.

This chain links TRBV10-2 with TRBJ2-1, with D possibly TRBD2 on 5 matching bases. Per germline, CDR1 WSHSY and CDR2 SAAADI. Between the trimmed V and J ends, which lost 5 bases and 4 bases, there was a span of 12 bases. The CDR3 spans 14 residues. The CDR3 DNA sequence: TGCGCCAGCAGTCCCCAGTTAGCGTACAATGAGCAGTTCTTC. Translating it yields CASSPQLAYNEQFF.

V gene TRBV5-1 combines with J gene TRBJ2-2, with D possibly being TRBD1 or TRBD2 (5 bases each). V shed 4 bases and J shed 5 bases, with 21 bases lying between them. The CDR3 is 17 amino acids. Germline V gene sequence: CDR1 SGHRS, CDR2 YFSETQ. The CDR3: CASSLTGPRGGTGELFF. The DNA of the CDR3 is TGCGCCAGCAGCCTAACGGGACCGCGCGGAGGAACCGGGGAGCTGTTTTTT.

In its sample, this clonotype was seen a few times. The chain recombines TRBV6-1 with TRBJ2-3, with 10 bases matching TRBD2. The CDR3 has 17 amino acids. Germline V lookup: CDR1 MNHNS, CDR2 SASEGT. Trimming cost V 6 bases and J 2 bases; bases outside gene matches: 11. CDR3 sequence (DNA): TGTGCCAGCAGACCTTTCGGACTAGCGGTATTCACAGATACGCAGTATTTT. Amino acid sequence: CASRPFGLAVFTDTQYF.

The chain employs TRBV11-2 and TRBJ2-5; TRBD1 or TRBD2 may be the D gene (5 bases each). Germline lookup yields CDR1 SGHAT and CDR2 FQNNGV. Trimming shortened V by 0 bases and J by 5 bases, and 13 bases separated the two germline ends. The CDR3 has 15 amino acids. CDR3 sequence: CASSLEPAWGETQYF. The CDR3 DNA sequence: TGTGCCAGCAGCTTAGAACCAGCGTGGGGGGAGACCCAGTACTTC.

V is TRBV15 and J is TRBJ1-1; D gene ambiguous. The germline CDR1 and CDR2 sequences are LNHNV and YYDKDF (reference sequence). The V end lost 0 bases, the J end lost 0 bases, and 5 bases lay between the germline ends. The CDR3 spans 14 residues. The CDR3: CATSREFMNTEAFF. CDR3 bases: TGTGCCACCAGCAGAGAATTCATGAACACTGAAGCTTTCTTT.

This clonotype has more than one count but fewer than ten. V and J are TRBV7-9 and TRBJ1-2, with a possible D match to TRBD1 (5 bases). V was trimmed by 7 bases and J by 0 bases, leaving 12 bases between them. CDR1 and CDR2 from the germline V gene are SEHNR and FQNEAQ (reference sequence). This CDR3 contains 14 residues. DNA of the CDR3: TGTGCCAGCACCGTAATGGGGGCTAACTATGGCTACACCTTC. It yields the protein CASTVMGANYGYTF.

The chain has TRBV12-3 or TRBV12-4 and TRBJ2-1; D might be TRBD2 (6 bases). The CDR3 runs to 14 residues. V dropped 6 bases and J dropped 10 bases, with 19 bases sitting between them. The CDR3 protein is CASRLGGTSQEQFF. Here the CDR3 DNA reads TGTGCCAGCAGGTTGGGGGGTACTAGCCAGGAGCAGTTCTTC.